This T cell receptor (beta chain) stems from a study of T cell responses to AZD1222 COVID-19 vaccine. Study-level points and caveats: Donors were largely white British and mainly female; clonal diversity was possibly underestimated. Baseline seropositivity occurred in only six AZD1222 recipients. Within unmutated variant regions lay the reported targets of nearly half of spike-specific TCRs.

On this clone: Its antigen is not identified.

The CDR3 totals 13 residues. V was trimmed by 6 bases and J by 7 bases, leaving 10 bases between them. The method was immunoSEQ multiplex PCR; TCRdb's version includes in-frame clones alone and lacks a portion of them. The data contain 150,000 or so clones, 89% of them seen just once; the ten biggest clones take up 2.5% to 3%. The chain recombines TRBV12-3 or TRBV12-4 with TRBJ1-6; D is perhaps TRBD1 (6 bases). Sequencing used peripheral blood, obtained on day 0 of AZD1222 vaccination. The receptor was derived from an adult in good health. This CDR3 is CASREQGNSPLHF. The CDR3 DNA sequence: TGTGCCAGCAGGGAACAGGGAAATTCACCCCTCCACTTT.